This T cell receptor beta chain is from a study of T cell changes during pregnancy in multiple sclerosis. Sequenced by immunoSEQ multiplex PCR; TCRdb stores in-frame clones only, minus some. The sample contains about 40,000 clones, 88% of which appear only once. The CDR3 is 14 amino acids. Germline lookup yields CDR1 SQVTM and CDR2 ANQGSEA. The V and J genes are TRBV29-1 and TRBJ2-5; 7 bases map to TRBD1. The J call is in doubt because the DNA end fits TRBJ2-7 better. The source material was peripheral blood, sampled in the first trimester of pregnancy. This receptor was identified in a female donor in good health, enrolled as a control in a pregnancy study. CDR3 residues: CSVERTGDPYEQYF. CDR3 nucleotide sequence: TGCAGCGTTGAAAGAACAGGGGACCCCTACGAGCAGTACTTC.